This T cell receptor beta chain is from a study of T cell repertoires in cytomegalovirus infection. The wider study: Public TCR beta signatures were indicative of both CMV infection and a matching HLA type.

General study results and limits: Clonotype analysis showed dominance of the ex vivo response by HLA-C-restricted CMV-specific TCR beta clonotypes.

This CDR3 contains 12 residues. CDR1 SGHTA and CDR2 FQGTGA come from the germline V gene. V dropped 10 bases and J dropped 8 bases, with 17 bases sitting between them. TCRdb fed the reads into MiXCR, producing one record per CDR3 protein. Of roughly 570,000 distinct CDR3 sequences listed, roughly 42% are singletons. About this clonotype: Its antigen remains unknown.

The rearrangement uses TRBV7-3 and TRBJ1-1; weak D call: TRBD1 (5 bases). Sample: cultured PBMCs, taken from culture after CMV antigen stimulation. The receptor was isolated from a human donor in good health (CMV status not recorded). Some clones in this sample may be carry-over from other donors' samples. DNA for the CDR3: TGTGCCACCATGCTCTGGGGCCAGGAAGCTTTCTTT. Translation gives CATMLWGQEAFF.